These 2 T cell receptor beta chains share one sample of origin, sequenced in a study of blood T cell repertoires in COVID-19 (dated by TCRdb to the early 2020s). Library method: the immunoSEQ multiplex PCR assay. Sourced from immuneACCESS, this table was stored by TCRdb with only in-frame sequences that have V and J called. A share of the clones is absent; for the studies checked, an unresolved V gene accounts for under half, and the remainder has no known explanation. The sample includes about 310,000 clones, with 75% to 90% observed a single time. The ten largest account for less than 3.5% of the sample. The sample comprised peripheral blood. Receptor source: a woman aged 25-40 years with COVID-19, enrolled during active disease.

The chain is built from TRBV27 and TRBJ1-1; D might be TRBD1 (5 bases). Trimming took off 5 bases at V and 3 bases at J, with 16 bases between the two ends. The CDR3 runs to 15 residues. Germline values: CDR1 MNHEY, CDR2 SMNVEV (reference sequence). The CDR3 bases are TGTGCCAGCAGTCCCCGGGGCGGGACGGACACTGAAGCTTTCTTT. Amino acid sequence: CASSPRGGTDTEAFF.

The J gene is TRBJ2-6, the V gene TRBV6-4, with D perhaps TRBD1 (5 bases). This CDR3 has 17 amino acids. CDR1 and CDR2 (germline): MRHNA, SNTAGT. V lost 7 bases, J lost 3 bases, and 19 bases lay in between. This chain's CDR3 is CASIVRQNFCGANVLTF. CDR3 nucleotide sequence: TGTGCCAGCATCGTTAGACAGAATTTCTGTGGGGCCAACGTCCTGACTTTC.